This paragraph reports one T cell receptor (beta chain). Antigen: not known. The sample belongs to a study of cytomegalovirus exposure and HLA in healthy donors. The study ran its PCR with 60 Vbeta and 13 Jbeta primers. Assay: immunoSEQ multiplex PCR; the TCRdb copy retains only in-frame clones and omits some. The table includes 130,000 or so clones, around 75% detected once. CDR3 length: 17 amino acids. From germline, CDR1 is LNHDA and CDR2 SQIVND (reference sequence). The ends were cut back, 1 base at V and 2 bases at J, with 15 bases in the middle. Study-level points and caveats: Rare sequences made up most TCRs, while some public TCRs were found in many donors.

This receptor was obtained from a man aged 40-50 years in good health and CMV-seronegative. The rearrangement joins TRBV19 to TRBJ1-5, with TRBD1 as a possible D gene (6 bases). The sample comprised PBMCs. CDR3 protein: CASSIGPGGLGNQPQHF. The CDR3 bases are TGTGCCAGTAGTATAGGCCCGGGGGGCTTGGGCAATCAGCCCCAGCATTTT. The full variable domain, in which reference TRBV19 and TRBJ1-5 provide the parts outside the CDR3, is DGGITQSPKYLFRKEGQNVTLSCEQNLNHDAMYWYRQDPGQGLRLIYYSQIVNDFQKGDIAEGYSVSREKKESFPLTVTSAQKNPTAFYLCASSIGPGGLGNQPQHFGDGTRLSIL.